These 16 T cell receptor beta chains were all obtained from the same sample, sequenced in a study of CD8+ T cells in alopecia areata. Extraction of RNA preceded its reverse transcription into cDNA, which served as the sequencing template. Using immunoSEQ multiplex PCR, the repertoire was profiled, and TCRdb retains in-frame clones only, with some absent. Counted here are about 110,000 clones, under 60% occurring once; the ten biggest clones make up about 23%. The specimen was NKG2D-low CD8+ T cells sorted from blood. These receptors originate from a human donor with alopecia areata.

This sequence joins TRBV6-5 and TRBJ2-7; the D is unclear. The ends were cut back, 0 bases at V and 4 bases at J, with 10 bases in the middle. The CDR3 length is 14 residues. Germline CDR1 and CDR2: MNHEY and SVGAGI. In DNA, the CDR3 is TGTGCCAGCAGTTACTCGATAGTACAGTACGAGCAGTACTTC. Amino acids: CASSYSIVQYEQYF.

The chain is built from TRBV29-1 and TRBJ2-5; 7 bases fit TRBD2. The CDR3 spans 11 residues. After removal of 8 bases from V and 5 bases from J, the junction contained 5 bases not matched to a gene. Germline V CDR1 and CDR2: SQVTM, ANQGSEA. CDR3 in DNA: TGCAGCACCTGGGAGGGGGAGACCCAGTACTTC. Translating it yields CSTWEGETQYF. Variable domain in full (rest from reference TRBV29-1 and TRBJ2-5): SAVISQKPSRDICQRGTSLTIQCQVDSQVTMMFWYRQQPGQSLTLIATANQGSEATYESGFVIDKFPISRPNLTFSTLTVSNMSPEDSSIYLCSTWEGETQYFGPGTRLLVL.

This CDR3 is CASSVAAEAGVGANVLTF. Here the CDR3 DNA reads TGTGCCAGCAGCGTAGCAGCGGAAGCGGGAGTTGGGGCCAACGTCCTGACTTTC. V usage is TRBV9 and J usage is TRBJ2-6; the match to TRBD2 covers 8 bases. The CDR3 has 18 amino acids. J gave up 3 bases and V 0 bases, and 8 bases lay outside the gene matches. Germline V gives CDR1 SGDLS, CDR2 YYNGEE.

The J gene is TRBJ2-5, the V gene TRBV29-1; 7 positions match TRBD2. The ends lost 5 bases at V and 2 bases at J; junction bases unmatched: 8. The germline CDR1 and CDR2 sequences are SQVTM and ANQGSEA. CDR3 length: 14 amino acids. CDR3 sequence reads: CSVRFLAAQETQYF. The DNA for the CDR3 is TGCAGCGTTCGCTTCCTAGCGGCACAAGAGACCCAGTACTTC. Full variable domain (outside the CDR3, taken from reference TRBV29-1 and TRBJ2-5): SAVISQKPSRDICQRGTSLTIQCQVDSQVTMMFWYRQQPGQSLTLIATANQGSEATYESGFVIDKFPISRPNLTFSTLTVSNMSPEDSSIYLCSVRFLAAQETQYFGPGTRLLVL.

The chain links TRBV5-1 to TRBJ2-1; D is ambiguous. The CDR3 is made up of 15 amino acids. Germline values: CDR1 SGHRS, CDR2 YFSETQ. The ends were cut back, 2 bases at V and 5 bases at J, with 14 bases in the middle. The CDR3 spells CASSLTFPFDNEQFF. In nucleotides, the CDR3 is TGCGCCAGCAGCTTAACTTTTCCCTTTGACAATGAGCAGTTCTTC.

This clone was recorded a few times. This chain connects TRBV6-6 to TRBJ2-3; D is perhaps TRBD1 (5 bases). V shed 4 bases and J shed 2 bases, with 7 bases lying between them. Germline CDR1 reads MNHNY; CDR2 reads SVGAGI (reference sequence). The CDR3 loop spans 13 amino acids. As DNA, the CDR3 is TGTGCCAGCAGTTTTGGGGCCACAGATACGCAGTATTTT. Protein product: CASSFGATDTQYF.

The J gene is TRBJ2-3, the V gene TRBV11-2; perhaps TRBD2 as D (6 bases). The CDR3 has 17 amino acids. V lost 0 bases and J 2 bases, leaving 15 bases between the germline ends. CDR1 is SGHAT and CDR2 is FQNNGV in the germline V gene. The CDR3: CASSLENGGGTTDTQYF. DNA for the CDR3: TGTGCCAGCAGCTTAGAGAACGGGGGAGGTACCACAGATACGCAGTATTTT.

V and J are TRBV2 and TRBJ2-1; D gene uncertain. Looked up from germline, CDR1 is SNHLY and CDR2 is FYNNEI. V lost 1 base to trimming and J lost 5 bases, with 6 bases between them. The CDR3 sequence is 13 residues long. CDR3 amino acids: CASSEETDNEQFF. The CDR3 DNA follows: TGTGCCAGCAGTGAAGAGACGGACAATGAGCAGTTCTTC.

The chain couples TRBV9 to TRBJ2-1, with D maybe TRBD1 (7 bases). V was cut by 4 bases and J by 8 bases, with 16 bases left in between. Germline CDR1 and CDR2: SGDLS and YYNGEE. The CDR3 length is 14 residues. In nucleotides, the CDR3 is TGTGCCAGCAGCCCCGGGACAGCTAGCGATGAGCAGTTCTTC. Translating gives CASSPGTASDEQFF.

The CDR3 DNA sequence: TGCGCCAGCAGCCCAAGAACCGGGACTAGCTTCGAGCAGTACTTC. Its translation is CASSPRTGTSFEQYF. The chain is built from TRBV5-1 and TRBJ2-7; TRBD2 matches at 9 bases. Germline V CDR1 and CDR2: SGHRS, YFSETQ. The V segment lost 4 bases and the J segment 6 bases; nucleotides outside the gene matches: 11. This CDR3 region has 15 residues.

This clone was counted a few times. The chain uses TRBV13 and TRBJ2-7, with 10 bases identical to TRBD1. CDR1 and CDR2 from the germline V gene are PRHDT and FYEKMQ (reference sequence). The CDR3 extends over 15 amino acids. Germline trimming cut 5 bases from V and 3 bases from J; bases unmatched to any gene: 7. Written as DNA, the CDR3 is TGTGCCAGCAGCACAGGACAGGGGGGAGGCTACGAGCAGTACTTC. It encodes CASSTGQGGGYEQYF.

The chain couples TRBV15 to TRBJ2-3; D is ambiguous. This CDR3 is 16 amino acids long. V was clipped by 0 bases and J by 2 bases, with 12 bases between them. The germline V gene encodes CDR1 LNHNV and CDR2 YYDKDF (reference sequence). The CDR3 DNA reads TGTGCCACCAGCAGAGATCCCGTCTCCTCCACAGATACGCAGTATTTT. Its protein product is CATSRDPVSSTDTQYF.

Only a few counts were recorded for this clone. CDR3 nucleotide sequence: TGTGCCAGCAGGACAGGGATTACGGAGACCCAGTACTTC. This codes for CASRTGITETQYF. This chain joins TRBV13 and TRBJ2-5; TRBD1 matches at 7 bases. The CDR3 is 13 residues long. Germline CDR1 reads PRHDT; CDR2 reads FYEKMQ (reference sequence). V lost 6 bases, J lost 5 bases, and 6 bases stayed unmatched.

The CDR3 DNA reads as TGCGCCAGCAGCTTGGCTCTAGGAGAGCGGGTCGAAGAGACCCAGTACTTC. Amino acid sequence: CASSLALGERVEETQYF. The V gene is TRBV5-1, the J gene TRBJ2-5; maybe TRBD2 (6 bases). The CDR3 covers 17 residues. In germline, CDR1 is SGHRS, CDR2 YFSETQ. Trimming took off 0 bases at V and 3 bases at J, with 18 bases between the two ends.

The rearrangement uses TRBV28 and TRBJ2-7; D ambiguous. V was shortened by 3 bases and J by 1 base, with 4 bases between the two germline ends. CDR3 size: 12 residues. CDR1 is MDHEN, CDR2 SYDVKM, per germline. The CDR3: CASSFLSYEQYF. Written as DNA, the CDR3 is TGTGCCAGCAGTTTTCTGTCCTACGAGCAGTACTTC.

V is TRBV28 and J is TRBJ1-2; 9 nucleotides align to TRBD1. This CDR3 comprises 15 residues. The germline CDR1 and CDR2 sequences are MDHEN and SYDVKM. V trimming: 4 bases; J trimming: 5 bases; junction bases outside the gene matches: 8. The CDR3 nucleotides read TGTGCCAGCAGTTACCCTGGGACAGGGTCTTATGGCTACACCTTC. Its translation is CASSYPGTGSYGYTF.